A single T cell receptor beta chain is shown here with its context. What antigen it recognizes has not been identified. No base-level quality is on record; no much larger clone is a single base apart. Peripheral blood CD8+ and CD4+ T cells from healthy donors, Susac syndrome patients and multiple sclerosis patients were profiled by high-throughput TCR beta sequencing. Treatment-naive patients with stable or active relapsing-remitting disease fulfilling revised McDonald criteria were used as multiple sclerosis controls. Bulk CD8+ and CD4+ T cells were purified by magnetic negative isolation, while CD8+ TEMRA cells were enriched using FACS. Blood was drawn into EDTA tubes, processed within 24 hours, and PBMCs were isolated by density gradient centrifugation. PBMCs destined for TCR sequencing were cryopreserved in liquid nitrogen and later thawed in a 37 °C water bath. The sorted or isolated CD4+, CD8+ and CD8+ TEMRA cells had a purity of 90% or higher.

The CDR3, from cysteine to phenylalanine, totals 13 residues. Just CDR3 DNA is preserved here, 39 bases in frame from base 1. Between the V and J ends, shortened by 6 bases and 1 base respectively, the junction contains 8 bases. For CDR1 and CDR2, the germline V gene (reference sequence) lists LGHDT and YNNKEL. The sample comes from a study of CD8 T cells in Susac syndrome (dated by TCRdb to between 2019 and 2020). Background on the whole study: The study used repertoire sequencing to test whether antigen drove CD8+ T cell activation and differentiation in Susac syndrome.

RNA was extracted using the RNeasy kit, and about 0.5 to 1 ug of the RNA was reverse transcribed with random hexamers. TCR beta CDR3 regions were amplified with the immunoSEQ multiplex PCR assay covering 54 Vbeta and 13 Jbeta segments. Bias from PCR amplification was corrected by using a synthetic template baseline for primer optimization and for computational correction. From the authors' description of their analysis: Reads were annotated to V, D and J genes per IMGT and analyzed with immunoSEQ Analyzer, keeping only productive sequences. Clonality was calculated as one minus the Shannon entropy normalized by log2 of the number of productive unique sequences. For each patient and control, public and private clones were evaluated within the 100 most prevalent clones. A clone was defined as Susac-specific if it was absent from the healthy and MS cohorts, from about 1,100 published viral clones and from other ImmuneACCESS disease sequences. In-frame beta chains were kept once TCRdb had trimmed the public reads at Q25 with fastp and called clones with MiXCR. Entries are consolidated by CDR3 protein sequence, retaining the most common genes and DNA. The V and J calls shown here were made by TCRdb, not taken from the authors' results. The sample table holds 200,000 or so distinct CDR3 sequences, of which more than 90% were seen once. The ten largest clones add up to about 0.087% of the sample.

Beyond this particular receptor, the publication reports: The number of individuals in the TCR sequencing and HLA analysis was recognized as being relatively small.

The chain was built from TRBV3-1 and TRBJ2-3; too little of a D gene remains to name it. The source of this sequence is a human donor with multiple sclerosis. The specimen sequenced was CD4+ T cells from PBMCs. The CDR3 reads as follows: CASRVVGTDTQYF. The DNA sequence is given as TGTGCCAGCAGAGTAGTTGGCACAGATACGCAGTATTTT.